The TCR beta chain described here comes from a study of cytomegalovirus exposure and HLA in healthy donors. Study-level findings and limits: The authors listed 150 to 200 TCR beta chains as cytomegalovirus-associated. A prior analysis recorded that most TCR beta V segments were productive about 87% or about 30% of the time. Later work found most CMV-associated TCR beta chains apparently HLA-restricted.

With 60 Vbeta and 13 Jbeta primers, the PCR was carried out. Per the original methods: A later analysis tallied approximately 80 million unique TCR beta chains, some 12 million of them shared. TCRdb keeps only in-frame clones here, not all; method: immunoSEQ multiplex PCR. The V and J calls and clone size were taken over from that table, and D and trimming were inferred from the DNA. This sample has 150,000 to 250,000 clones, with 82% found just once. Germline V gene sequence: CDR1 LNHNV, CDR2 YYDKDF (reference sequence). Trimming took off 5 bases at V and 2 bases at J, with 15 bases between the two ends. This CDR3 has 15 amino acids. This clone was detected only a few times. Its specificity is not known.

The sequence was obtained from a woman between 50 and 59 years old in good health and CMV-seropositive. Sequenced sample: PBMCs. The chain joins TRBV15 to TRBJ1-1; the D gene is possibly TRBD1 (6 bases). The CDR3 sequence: CATSPTPQGNTEAFF. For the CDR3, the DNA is TGTGCCACCAGCCCGACCCCACAGGGAAACACTGAAGCTTTCTTT.